These 24 T cell receptor beta chains share one sample of origin, sequenced in a study of blood T cell repertoires in COVID-19. Libraries were prepared by immunoSEQ multiplex PCR; TCRdb keeps only in-frame clonotypes and omits some of them. Counted here are roughly 97,000 clones, 75% to 95% occurring once; the ten biggest clones make up 5.5% to 7%. What was sequenced was peripheral blood. These receptors were collected from a human donor in a cohort sampled during active COVID-19.

V and J are TRBV6-1 and TRBJ2-1, with a tentative D call TRBD1 (6 bases). The CDR3 extends over 16 amino acids. The V gene lost 3 bases and the J gene lost 3 bases, with 15 bases spanning the gap. The germline CDR1 and CDR2 sequences are MNHNS and SASEGT. The CDR3 sequence: CASSERGGSLYNEQFF. The DNA of the CDR3 is TGTGCCAGCAGTGAGCGAGGGGGTTCCCTCTACAATGAGCAGTTCTTC.

The rearrangement links TRBV28 to TRBJ2-3; 9 bases align to TRBD1. The CDR3 has 18 amino acids. Germline CDR1 reads MDHEN; CDR2 reads SYDVKM. Trimming took 3 bases from V and 4 from J; bases not matched to a gene: 14. The CDR3 DNA follows: TGTGCCAGCAGTTTCTCCTCCGGGACAGGGATTACCTCAGATACGCAGTATTTT. As protein: CASSFSSGTGITSDTQYF.

The CDR3 nucleotides read TGTGCCAGCAGTGATGCTAGGACAGTTACGGGCGATGAGCAGTTCTTC. It specifies CASSDARTVTGDEQFF. This chain uses TRBV6-1 with TRBJ2-1; D might be TRBD1 (6 bases). The CDR3 contains 16 residues. Trimming left V 3 bases short and J 8 bases short, with 20 bases between. Germline V gives CDR1 MNHNS, CDR2 SASEGT.

The chain recombines TRBV7-6 with TRBJ2-7, with D maybe TRBD2 (6 bases). Germline V gives CDR1 SGHVS, CDR2 FNYEAQ. Trimming pared 1 base from V and 6 bases from J, leaving 16 bases between. The CDR3 runs 15 residues. The CDR3 here is CASSLVGGGSGEQYF. The CDR3 region has the DNA TGTGCCAGCAGCTTAGTGGGGGGTGGGAGCGGCGAGCAGTACTTC. The full variable domain, in which reference TRBV7-6 and TRBJ2-7 provide the parts outside the CDR3, is GAGVSQSPRYKVTKRGQDVALRCDPISGHVSLYWYRQALGQGPEFLTYFNYEAQQDKSGLPNDRFSAERPEGSISTLTIQRTEQRDSAMYRCASSLVGGGSGEQYFGPGTRLTVT.

CDR3 loop: CASSLDPGIYGYTF. DNA of the CDR3: TGTGCCAGCAGCTTAGATCCAGGGATCTATGGCTACACCTTC. V gene TRBV7-2 combines with J gene TRBJ1-2; D perhaps matches TRBD1 (5 bases). This CDR3 spans 14 amino acids. Germline CDR1 and CDR2: SGHTA and FQGNSA. V lost 1 base and J lost 4, with 10 bases in between.

The chain uses TRBV30 and TRBJ1-1; D remains unclear. Trimming cost V 1 base and J 5 bases, with 8 bases left between them. From germline, CDR1 is GTSNPN and CDR2 SVGIG (reference sequence). The CDR3 is 12 amino acids. The CDR3 sequence: CAWSGAYTEAFF. In nucleotides, the CDR3 is TGTGCCTGGAGTGGGGCGTATACTGAAGCTTTCTTT.

The chain has TRBV11-2 and TRBJ2-7; perhaps TRBD1 as D (6 bases). The V and J ends lost 1 base and 3 bases respectively, with 16 bases between them. CDR3 length: 16 amino acids. Germline V lookup: CDR1 SGHAT, CDR2 FQNNGV. The CDR3 DNA reads TGTGCCAGCAGCTTAGGAGTGGCAGGGGTCGACTACGAGCAGTACTTC. It encodes CASSLGVAGVDYEQYF.

The chain uses TRBV18 and TRBJ1-1; D gene ambiguous. The germline gives CDR1 KGHSH, CDR2 LQKENI. The CDR3 sequence is 16 residues long. V dropped 3 bases and J dropped 1 base, with 15 bases sitting between them. CDR3 DNA: TGTGCCAGCTCACCCTCATCGGGTTCGGGGAACACTGAAGCTTTCTTT. Its protein is CASSPSSGSGNTEAFF.

The CDR3 here is CASSVGGAGIILETQYF. The CDR3, as DNA: TGTGCCAGCAGCGTAGGTGGGGCCGGTATCATTTTAGAGACCCAGTACTTC. This rearrangement joins TRBV9 to TRBJ2-5; perhaps TRBD1 as D (5 bases). The CDR3 extends over 17 amino acids. Trimming cost V 0 bases and J 4 bases, with 19 bases left between them. In germline, CDR1 is SGDLS, CDR2 YYNGEE.

This sequence joins TRBV7-9 and TRBJ2-3; 10 bases fit TRBD2. The CDR3 extends over 15 amino acids. CDR1 and CDR2 from the germline V gene are SEHNR and FQNEAQ (reference sequence). J gave up 1 base and V 2 bases, and 0 bases lay outside the gene matches. The CDR3 DNA is TGTGCCAGCAGCTTACTAGCGGGGGGCACAGATACGCAGTATTTT. Translated, it gives CASSLLAGGTDTQYF.

The CDR3 sequence is CAISDSYNSPLHF. The DNA of the CDR3 is TGTGCCATCAGTGACAGCTATAATTCACCCCTCCACTTT. The chain links TRBV10-3 to TRBJ1-6; no clear D gene. V was clipped by 3 bases and J by 3 bases, with 3 bases between them. Germline loops: CDR1 ENHRY, CDR2 SYGVKD. CDR3 length: 13 residues.

CDR3 sequence reads: CASSLGSIGETQYF. CDR3 DNA sequence: TGTGCCAGCAGTTTGGGGAGCATCGGAGAGACCCAGTACTTC. The rearrangement uses TRBV28 and TRBJ2-5, with a tentative D call TRBD2 (5 bases). This CDR3 has 14 residues. V lost 3 bases, J lost 4 bases, and 12 bases lay in between. Germline CDR1 reads MDHEN; CDR2 reads SYDVKM. The variable domain in full, with the rest retrieved from reference TRBV28 and TRBJ2-5, is DVKVTQSSRYLVKRTGEKVFLECVQDMDHENMFWYRQDPGLGLRLIYFSYDVKMKEKGDIPEGYSVSREKKERFSLILESASTNQTSMYLCASSLGSIGETQYFGPGTRLLVL.

This chain links TRBV7-5 with TRBJ2-7; the listed D gene, TRBD1, was not tested against the DNA. TRBV7-5 is noted as a pseudogene. This CDR3 has 14 amino acids. The CDR3, as DNA: TGTGTCAGAAGCCTCCAACAGGGGACCTACGAGCAGTACTTC. Its translation is CVRSLQQGTYEQYF.

In DNA, the CDR3 is TGTGCCAGCAGCTCCAAACAGGGTTACGAGCAGTACTTC. Its translation: CASSSKQGYEQYF. V gene TRBV6-5 combines with J gene TRBJ2-7; tentative D call: TRBD1 (6 bases). CDR3 length equals 13 residues. Germline V gene data show CDR1 as MNHEY and CDR2 as SVGAGI. V lost 6 bases and J lost 4, with 13 bases in between.

This chain joins TRBV10-1 and TRBJ2-2; 8 bases are a match to TRBD2. Germline trimming cut 1 base from V and 8 bases from J; bases unmatched to any gene: 15. CDR1 is WNHNN, CDR2 SYGVQD, per germline (reference sequence). The CDR3 totals 18 residues. CDR3 amino acids: CASSEFSPSGSAFGELFF. In nucleotides, the CDR3 is TGCGCCAGCAGTGAGTTCTCCCCCAGCGGGAGCGCTTTTGGGGAGCTGTTTTTT.

With regard to this clone: Its ends do not fully match the called genes, so a read error is possible. The rearrangement joins TRBV7-8 to TRBJ2-5; possible D gene TRBD1, 6 bases. CDR1 is SGHVS, CDR2 FQNEAQ, per germline. This CDR3 is 14 amino acids long. In DNA, the CDR3 is TGTGCCAGCACCTTAGGACAGTTTAGGGAGACCCAGTACTTC. It encodes CASTLGQFRETQYF.

The J gene is TRBJ2-2, the V gene TRBV7-2; 14 positions agree with TRBD2. Germline-derived CDR1 and CDR2 are SGHTA and FQGNSA. The CDR3 runs to 15 residues. V was pared by 3 bases and J by 6 bases, with 0 bases of the junction left unmatched. The CDR3 DNA reads as TGTGCCAGCAGCTTGGGACTAGCGGGAGCCGGGGAGCTGTTTTTT. Its translation: CASSLGLAGAGELFF. Drawing the rest from reference TRBV7-2 and TRBJ2-2, the complete variable domain is GAGVSQSPSNKVTEKGKDVELRCDPISGHTALYWYRQSLGQGLEFLIYFQGNSAPDKSGLPSDRFSAERTGGSVSTLTIQRTQQEDSAVYLCASSLGLAGAGELFFGEGSRLTVL.

The chain couples TRBV27 to TRBJ2-7; TRBD2 matches 8 bases. The length of the CDR3 is 16 residues. The germline V gene has CDR1 MNHEY and CDR2 SMNVEV (reference sequence). V gave up 0 bases and J gave up 2 bases; unmatched junction bases: 6. The chain's CDR3 is CASSLSYGRVAYEQYF. CDR3 in DNA: TGTGCCAGCAGTTTATCGTACGGGAGGGTTGCCTACGAGCAGTACTTC.

In its sample, this clone was seen once. The chain links TRBV28 to TRBJ2-2; 9 bases map to TRBD1. The trim removed 6 bases at V and 4 bases at J, leaving 6 bases unmatched. The CDR3 consists of 15 residues. CDR1 and CDR2 (germline): MDHEN, SYDVKM. CDR3 residues: CASRLQGAGTGELFF. The CDR3 nucleotides are TGTGCCAGCAGGCTACAGGGGGCAGGCACCGGGGAGCTGTTTTTT.

The V call is TRBV7-2, the J call TRBJ2-3; tentatively, D is TRBD2 (5 bases). V was trimmed by 5 bases and J by 6 bases, leaving 12 bases between them. The CDR3 totals 13 residues. Germline V gene data show CDR1 as SGHTA and CDR2 as FQGNSA. Here the CDR3 reads CASSPRRRDTQYF. The DNA of the CDR3 is TGTGCCAGCAGCCCACGGAGGAGGGATACGCAGTATTTT.

In its sample, this clone was seen once. This sequence joins TRBV4-1 and TRBJ2-5; 9 bases align to TRBD2. This CDR3 is 14 amino acids long. Germline V CDR1 and CDR2: MGHRA, YSYEKL. With V trimmed by 10 bases and J by 7 bases, 13 bases remained unmatched. The CDR3 bases are TGCGCCACCTCGCGGAGCGGGGGGCGGGCGACCCAGTACTTC. Protein product: CATSRSGGRATQYF.

This sequence joins TRBV2 and TRBJ1-2; D might be TRBD1 (5 bases). V lost 7 bases to trimming and J lost 4 bases, with 16 bases between them. Per germline, CDR1 SNHLY and CDR2 FYNNEI. CDR3 length: 14 amino acids. This CDR3 reads CASTSGSNSYGYTF. DNA of the CDR3: TGTGCCAGCACTTCAGGGTCCAACTCCTATGGCTACACCTTC.

The rearrangement links TRBV15 to TRBJ2-5; D perhaps matches TRBD2 (6 bases). The germline gives CDR1 LNHNV, CDR2 YYDKDF (reference sequence). The CDR3 has 15 residues. Trimming removed 0 bases at V and 5 bases at J, with 13 bases between. The CDR3 bases are TGTGCCACCAGCAGAGATCGTGCCGGAGGGGAGACCCAGTACTTC. Amino acid sequence: CATSRDRAGGETQYF.

The rearrangement uses TRBV30 and TRBJ2-7; TRBD2 aligns across 7 bases. V lost 0 bases, J lost 6 bases, and 5 bases stayed unmatched. CDR3 size: 13 residues. CDR1 and CDR2 from the germline V gene are GTSNPN and SVGIG (reference sequence). The CDR3 loop is CAWSVSGATEQYF. The CDR3 DNA follows: TGTGCCTGGAGTGTAAGCGGGGCGACCGAGCAGTACTTC.